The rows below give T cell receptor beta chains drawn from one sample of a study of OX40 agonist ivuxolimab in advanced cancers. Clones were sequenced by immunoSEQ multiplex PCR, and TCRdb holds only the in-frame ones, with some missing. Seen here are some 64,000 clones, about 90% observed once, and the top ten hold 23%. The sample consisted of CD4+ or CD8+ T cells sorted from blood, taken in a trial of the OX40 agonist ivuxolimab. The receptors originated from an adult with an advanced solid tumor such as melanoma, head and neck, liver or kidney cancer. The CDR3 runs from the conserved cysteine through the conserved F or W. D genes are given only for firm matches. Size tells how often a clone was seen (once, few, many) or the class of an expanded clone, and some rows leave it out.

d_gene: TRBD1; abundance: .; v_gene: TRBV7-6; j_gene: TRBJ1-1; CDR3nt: TGTGCCAGCAGCTTAGTTGGGACAGGGACTGAAGCTTTCTTT; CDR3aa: CASSLVGTGTEAFF
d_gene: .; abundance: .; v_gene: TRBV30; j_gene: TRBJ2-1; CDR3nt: TGTGCCTGGAGTGTATCCAGCCCCGGCGAGTTCTTC; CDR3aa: CAWSVSSPGEFF
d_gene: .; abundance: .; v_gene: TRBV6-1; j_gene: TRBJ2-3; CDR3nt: TGTGCCAGCAGGTATTCAGATACGCAGTATTTT; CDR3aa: CASRYSDTQYF
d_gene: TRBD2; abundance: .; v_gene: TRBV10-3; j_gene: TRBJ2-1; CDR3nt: TGTGCCATCAGTAGGACTAGCGGGGAAGGGAATGAGCAGTTCTTC; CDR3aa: CAISRTSGEGNEQFF
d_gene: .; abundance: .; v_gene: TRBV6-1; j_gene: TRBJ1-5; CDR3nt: TGTGCCAGCAGTAAGACAGAAAATAGCAATCAGCCCCAGCATTTT; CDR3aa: CASSKTENSNQPQHF
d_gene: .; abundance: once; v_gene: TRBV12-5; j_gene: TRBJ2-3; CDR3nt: TGTGCTAGTGGTTTGGTACAAGGACTCCCCACAGATACGCAGTATTTT; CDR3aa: CASGLVQGLPTDTQYF
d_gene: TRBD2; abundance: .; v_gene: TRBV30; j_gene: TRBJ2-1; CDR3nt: TGTGCCTGGAGCGAGGGGGGACTAGGGTGGGGCAATGAGCAGTTCTTC; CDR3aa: CAWSEGGLGWGNEQFF
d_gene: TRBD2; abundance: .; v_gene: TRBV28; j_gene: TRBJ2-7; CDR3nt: TGTGCCAGCAGTTTTTTAGCGGGGGGGAACAGCTACGAGCAGTACTTC; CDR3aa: CASSFLAGGNSYEQYF
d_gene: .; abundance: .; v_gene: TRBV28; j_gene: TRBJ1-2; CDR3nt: TGTGCCAGCACTCGGACCGGCTATGGCTACACCTTC; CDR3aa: CASTRTGYGYTF
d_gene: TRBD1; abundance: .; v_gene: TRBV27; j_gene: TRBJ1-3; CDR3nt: TGTGCCAGCAGTTTATACTCGACAGGGGGCGTCGGAAACACCATATATTTT; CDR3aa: CASSLYSTGGVGNTIYF
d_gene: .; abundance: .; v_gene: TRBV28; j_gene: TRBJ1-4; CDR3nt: TGTGCCAGCAGTTTATCAGGCCAGAATGAAAAACTGTTTTTT; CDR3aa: CASSLSGQNEKLFF
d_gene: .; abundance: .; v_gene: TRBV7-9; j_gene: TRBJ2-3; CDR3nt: TGTGCCAGCAGCTTTGAGAGGGATACGCAGTATTTT; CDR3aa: CASSFERDTQYF
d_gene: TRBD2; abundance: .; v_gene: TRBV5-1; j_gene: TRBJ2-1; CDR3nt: TGCGCCAGCACCGCCGGGACTAGCGGGAGCGATGAGCAGTTCTTC; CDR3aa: CASTAGTSGSDEQFF
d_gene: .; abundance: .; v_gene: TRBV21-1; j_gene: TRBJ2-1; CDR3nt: TGTGCCAGCAGCAAAGTTCAGCGGGGGGGCCAAGGTGAGCAGTTCTTC; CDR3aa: CASSKVQRGGQGEQFF
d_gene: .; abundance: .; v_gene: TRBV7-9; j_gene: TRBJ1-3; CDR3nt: TGTGCCAGCAGCTTAGTTCCAGGGGCCATATATTTT; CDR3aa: CASSLVPGAIYF
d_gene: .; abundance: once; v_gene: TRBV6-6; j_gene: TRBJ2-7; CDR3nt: TGTGCCAGCAGTTACTCGAGTACCCCCGAGCAGTACTTC; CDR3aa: CASSYSSTPEQYF
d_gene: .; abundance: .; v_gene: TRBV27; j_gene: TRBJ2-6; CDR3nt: TGTGCCAGCAGTCCGATCTCTGGGGCCAACGTCCTGACTTTC; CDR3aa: CASSPISGANVLTF
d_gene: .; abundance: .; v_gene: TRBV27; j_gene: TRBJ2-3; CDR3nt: TGTGCCAGCAAGCCCAGCGGAGGTAGAAGCACAGATACGCAGTATTTT; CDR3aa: CASKPSGGRSTDTQYF
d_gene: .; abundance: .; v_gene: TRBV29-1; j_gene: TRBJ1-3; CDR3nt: TGCAGCGTTGAAGATCGGGGGCCTGGAAACACCATATATTTT; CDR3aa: CSVEDRGPGNTIYF
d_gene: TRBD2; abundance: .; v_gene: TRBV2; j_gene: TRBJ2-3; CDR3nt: TGTGCCAGCAGTGTCCTTGGTAGCGGGGGGGCCACAGATACGCAGTATTTT; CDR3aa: CASSVLGSGGATDTQYF
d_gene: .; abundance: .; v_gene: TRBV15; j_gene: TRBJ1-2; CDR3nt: TGTGCCACCAGCCAACCCCCCGGGGACCTGGCTTTCGGCTACACCTTC; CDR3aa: CATSQPPGDLAFGYTF
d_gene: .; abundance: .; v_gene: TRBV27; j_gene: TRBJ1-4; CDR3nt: TGTGCCAGCAGTTTATCAGGATTTGACGAAAAACTGTTTTTT; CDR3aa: CASSLSGFDEKLFF
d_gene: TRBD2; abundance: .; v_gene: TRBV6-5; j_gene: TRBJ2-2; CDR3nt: TGTGCCAGCAGGCCGGGAGGAGAGGCCGGGGAGCTGTTTTTT; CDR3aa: CASRPGGEAGELFF
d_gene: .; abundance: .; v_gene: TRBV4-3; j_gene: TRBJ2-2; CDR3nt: TGCGCCAGCAGCCGTATAACAACGAACACCGGGGAGCTGTTTTTT; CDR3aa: CASSRITTNTGELFF
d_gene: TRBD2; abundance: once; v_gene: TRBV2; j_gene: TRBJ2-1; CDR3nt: TGTGCCAGGGTACTAGCGGGGGGCCTCAATGAGCAGTTCTTC; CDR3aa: CARVLAGGLNEQFF
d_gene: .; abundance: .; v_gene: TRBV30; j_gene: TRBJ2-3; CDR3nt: TGTGCCTGGAGTGTAGGGAATACGCAGTATTTT; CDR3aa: CAWSVGNTQYF
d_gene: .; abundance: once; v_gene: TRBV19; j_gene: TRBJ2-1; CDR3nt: TGTGCCAGTAGCCATAGAGGTGAGGGACTTGTTGAGCAGTTCTTC; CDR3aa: CASSHRGEGLVEQFF
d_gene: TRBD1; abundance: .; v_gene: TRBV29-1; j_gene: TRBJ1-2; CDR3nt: TGCAGCGTCGGCAGGGGGTTAGGTGGCTACACCTTC; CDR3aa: CSVGRGLGGYTF
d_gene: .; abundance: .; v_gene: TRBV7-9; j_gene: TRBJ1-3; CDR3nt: TGTGCCAGCAGCTTGGCCTGGGCCCCTCGAAACACCATATATTTT; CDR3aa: CASSLAWAPRNTIYF
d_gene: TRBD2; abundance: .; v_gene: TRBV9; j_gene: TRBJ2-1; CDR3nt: TGTGCCAGCAGCACACCGCGGACTAGCGGGAGGGCCTTTGAGCAGTTCTTC; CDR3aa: CASSTPRTSGRAFEQFF
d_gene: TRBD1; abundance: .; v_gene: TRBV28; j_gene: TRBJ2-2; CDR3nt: TGTGCCAGCAGCCAACAGGGGGCGAACACCGGGGAGCTGTTTTTT; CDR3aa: CASSQQGANTGELFF
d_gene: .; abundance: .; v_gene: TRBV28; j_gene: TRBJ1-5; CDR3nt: TGTGCCAGCAGCGTCCCCAGGGGACAGCCCCAGCATTTT; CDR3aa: CASSVPRGQPQHF
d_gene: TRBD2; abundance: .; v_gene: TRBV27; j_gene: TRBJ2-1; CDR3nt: TGTGCCAGCAGTTTGTGGGGGGGGACTAATGAGCAGTTCTTC; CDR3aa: CASSLWGGTNEQFF
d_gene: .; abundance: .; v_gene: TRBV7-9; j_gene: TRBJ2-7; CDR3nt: TGTGCCAGCAGCCTTCTCTACGAGCAGTACTTC; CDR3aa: CASSLLYEQYF
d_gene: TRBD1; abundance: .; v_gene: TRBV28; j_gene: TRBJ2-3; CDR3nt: TGTGCCAGCAGGACGCGGGACAGGGGGGAAGGAGATACGCAGTATTTT; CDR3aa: CASRTRDRGEGDTQYF
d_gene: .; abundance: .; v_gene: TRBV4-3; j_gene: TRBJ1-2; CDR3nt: TGCGCCAGCAGCCAAGATTTCGGAGGGGAAGACTATGGCTACACCTTC; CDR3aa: CASSQDFGGEDYGYTF
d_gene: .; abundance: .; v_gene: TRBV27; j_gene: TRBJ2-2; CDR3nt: TGTGCCAGCAGTCCCGCCCGAAACACCGGGGAGCTGTTTTTT; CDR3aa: CASSPARNTGELFF
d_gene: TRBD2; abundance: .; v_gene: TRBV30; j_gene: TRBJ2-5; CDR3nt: TGTGCCTGGAGTACTAGCGGGGAGGGGTTGGAAGAGACCCAGTACTTC; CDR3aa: CAWSTSGEGLEETQYF
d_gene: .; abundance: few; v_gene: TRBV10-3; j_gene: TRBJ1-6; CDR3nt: TGTGCCATCAGTGAGTTAAGGAGCCGATCACCCCTCCACTTT; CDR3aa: CAISELRSRSPLHF
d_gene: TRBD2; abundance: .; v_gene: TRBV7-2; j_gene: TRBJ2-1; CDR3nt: TGTGCCAGCAGCCGGGAGGGGGATGAGCAGTTCTTC; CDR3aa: CASSREGDEQFF
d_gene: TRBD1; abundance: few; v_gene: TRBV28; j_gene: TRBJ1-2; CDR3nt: TGTGCCAGCAGGGGACAGGGGTGGGGCTACACCTTC; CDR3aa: CASRGQGWGYTF
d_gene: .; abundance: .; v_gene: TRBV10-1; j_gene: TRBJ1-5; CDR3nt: TGCGCCAGCCCCAGACGGATTACTCAGCCCCAGCATTTT; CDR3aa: CASPRRITQPQHF
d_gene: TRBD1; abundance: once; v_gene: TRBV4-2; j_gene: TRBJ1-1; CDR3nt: TGTGCCAGCAGCCAAGATGGGGGGACAGGGCGCATGAACACTGAAGCTTTCTTT; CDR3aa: CASSQDGGTGRMNTEAFF
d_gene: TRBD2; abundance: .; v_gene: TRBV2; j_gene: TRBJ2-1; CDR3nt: TGTGCCAGCGGGACTAGCGGGACCTTGGAGCAGTTCTTC; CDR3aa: CASGTSGTLEQFF
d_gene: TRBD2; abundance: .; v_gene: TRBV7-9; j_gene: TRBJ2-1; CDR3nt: TGTGCCAGCAGCTTATTAAGCGGGACCTCCTACAATGAGCAGTTCTTC; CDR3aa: CASSLLSGTSYNEQFF
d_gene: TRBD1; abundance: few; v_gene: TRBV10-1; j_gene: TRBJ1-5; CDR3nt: TGCGCCAGCAGTGAATCGGACAGGGACAGCAATCAGCCCCAGCATTTT; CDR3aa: CASSESDRDSNQPQHF
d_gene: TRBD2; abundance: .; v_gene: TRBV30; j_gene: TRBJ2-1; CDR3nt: TGTGCCTGGACCCTGCCGCCCCAGCGGGGGGGCCTCAATGAGCAGTTCTTC; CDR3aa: CAWTLPPQRGGLNEQFF
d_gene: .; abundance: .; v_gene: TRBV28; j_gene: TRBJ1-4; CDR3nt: TGTGCCAGCACCGGGGGCAGGTTCTTTCAGGAAAAACTGTTTTTT; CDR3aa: CASTGGRFFQEKLFF
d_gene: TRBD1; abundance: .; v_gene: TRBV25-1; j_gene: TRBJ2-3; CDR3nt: TGTGCCAGCAGTGCATCCGGGACAGGGCGCACAGATACGCAGTATTTT; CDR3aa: CASSASGTGRTDTQYF
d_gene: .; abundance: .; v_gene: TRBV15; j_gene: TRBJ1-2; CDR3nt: TGTGCCACCAGCAGAGATCTGGGGGACTATGGCTACACCTTC; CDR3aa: CATSRDLGDYGYTF
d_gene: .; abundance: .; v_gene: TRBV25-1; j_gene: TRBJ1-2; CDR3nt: TGTGCCAGCAGTGATCCCGGGCAGCCCTGGGGCTATGGCTACACCTTC; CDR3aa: CASSDPGQPWGYGYTF
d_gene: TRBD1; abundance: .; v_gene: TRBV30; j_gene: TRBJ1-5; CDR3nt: TGTGCCTGGACGGACAGGACCAATCAGCCCCAGCATTTT; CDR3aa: CAWTDRTNQPQHF
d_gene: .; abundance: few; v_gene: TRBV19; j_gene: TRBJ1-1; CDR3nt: TGTGCCAGTAGTACCTTTGGAGACACTGAAGCTTTCTTT; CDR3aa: CASSTFGDTEAFF
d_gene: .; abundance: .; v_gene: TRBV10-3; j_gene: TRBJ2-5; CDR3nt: TGTGCCATCAGAGAAGAATGGAACTCACAAGAGACCCAGTACTTC; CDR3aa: CAIREEWNSQETQYF
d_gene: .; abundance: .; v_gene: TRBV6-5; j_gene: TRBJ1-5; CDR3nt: TGTGCCAGCAGTTACTTTCTGGGCAATCAGCCCCAGCATTTT; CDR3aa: CASSYFLGNQPQHF
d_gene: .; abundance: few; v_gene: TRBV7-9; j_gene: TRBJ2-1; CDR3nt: TGTGCCAGCAGCTTACTAGCGCCTTACAATGAGCAGTTCTTC; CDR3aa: CASSLLAPYNEQFF